This TCR beta chain was captured by sequencing in a study of cytomegalovirus exposure and HLA in healthy donors. Using immunoSEQ multiplex PCR, the repertoire was profiled, and TCRdb retains in-frame clones only, with some absent. The repertoire holds 140,000 or so clones, with about 89% as singletons. With respect to this clone: Its target is unknown. Compared with germline, one end of the junction differs, possibly owing to a read error. The sample contains more than one DNA sequence encoding this CDR3.

The germline gives CDR1 SGHRS, CDR2 YFSETQ. CDR3 length: 14 residues. General study results and limits: Investigators reported 150 to 200 TCR beta chains as tied to cytomegalovirus. TCR clusters originating in the first cohort tended to co-occur in the approximately 130 validation repertoires, according to a later analysis. Cytomegalovirus status was reportedly diagnosed by the classifier with high specificity and sensitivity. Many donors carried some public TCRs, although rarity characterized most TCR sequences.

This chain links TRBV5-1 with TRBJ2-7; a possible D gene is TRBD2 (6 bases). Sequencing used PBMCs. This receptor was obtained from a man between 18 and 29 years old in good health and CMV-seronegative. The DNA of the CDR3 is TGCGCCAGTAGCTTGGTATCGGGGGCCTACGAGCAGTACTTC. Translated, it gives CASSLVSGAYEQYF.